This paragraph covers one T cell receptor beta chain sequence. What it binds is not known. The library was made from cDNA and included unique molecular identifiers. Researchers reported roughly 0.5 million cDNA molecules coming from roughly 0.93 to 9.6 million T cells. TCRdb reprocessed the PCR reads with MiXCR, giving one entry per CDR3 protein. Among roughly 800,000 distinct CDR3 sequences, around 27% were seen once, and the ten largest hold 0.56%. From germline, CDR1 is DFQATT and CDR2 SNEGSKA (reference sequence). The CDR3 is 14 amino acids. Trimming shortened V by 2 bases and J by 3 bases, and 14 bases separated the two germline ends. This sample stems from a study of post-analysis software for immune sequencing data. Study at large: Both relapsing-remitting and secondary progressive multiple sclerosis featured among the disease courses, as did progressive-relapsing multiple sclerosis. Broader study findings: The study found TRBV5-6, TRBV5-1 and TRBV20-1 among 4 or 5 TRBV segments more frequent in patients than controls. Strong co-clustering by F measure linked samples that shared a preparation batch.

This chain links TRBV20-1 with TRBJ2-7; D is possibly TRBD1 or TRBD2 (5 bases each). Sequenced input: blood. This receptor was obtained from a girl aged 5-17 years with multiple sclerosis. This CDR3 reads CSARTGADFYEQYF. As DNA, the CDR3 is TGCAGTGCTAGAACCGGGGCCGACTTCTACGAGCAGTACTTC.